Listed here are 16 T cell receptor beta chains from one sample, sequenced in a study of cytomegalovirus exposure and HLA in healthy donors. PCR amplification relied on 60 Vbeta primers (plus 13 Jbeta primers). Measured with immunoSEQ multiplex PCR; TCRdb has only the in-frame clones, and not every one. Of about 90,000 clones listed, around 84% are singletons. The sample consisted of PBMCs. The source is a man between 18 and 29 years old in good health and CMV-seronegative.

CDR3 amino acids: CASRGTSSPTDTQYF. In DNA, the CDR3 is TGTGCCAGCAGGGGGACTAGCAGCCCCACAGATACGCAGTATTTT. The rearrangement links TRBV2 to TRBJ2-3, with 9 bases aligning to TRBD2. Germline V gene data show CDR1 as SNHLY and CDR2 as FYNNEI. The CDR3 length is 15 residues. The trim removed 6 bases at V and 2 bases at J, leaving 6 bases unmatched.

The rearrangement uses TRBV4-1 and TRBJ2-5; a possible D gene is TRBD2 (6 bases). The germline CDR1 and CDR2 sequences are MGHRA and YSYEKL. This CDR3 contains 14 residues. V shed 5 bases and J shed 4 bases, with 14 bases lying between them. The CDR3 DNA sequence: TGCGCCAGCAGCGATCGACTAGGAGGAGAGACCCAGTACTTC. Its translation: CASSDRLGGETQYF.

The J gene is TRBJ2-3, the V gene TRBV5-4; D is uncertain. The CDR3 sequence is 16 residues long. Germline V lookup: CDR1 SGHNT, CDR2 YYREEE (reference sequence). Trimming left V 0 bases short and J 0 bases short, with 11 bases between. For the CDR3, the DNA is TGTGCCAGCAGCTTGGCGGCTGGGCCAAGCACAGATACGCAGTATTTT. As protein: CASSLAAGPSTDTQYF.

The chain joins TRBV19 to TRBJ1-2, with no clear D. The CDR3 covers 12 residues. Germline CDR1 LNHDA, CDR2 SQIVND (reference sequence). V dropped 7 bases and J dropped 8 bases, with 14 bases sitting between them. The CDR3 reads CASTIKAGGYTF. The CDR3 DNA sequence: TGTGCCAGTACCATTAAAGCGGGGGGCTACACCTTC.

This clone appeared once. The chain has TRBV10-3 and TRBJ2-7, with TRBD2 as a possible D gene (7 bases). The ends were cut back, 2 bases at V and 5 bases at J, with 19 bases in the middle. Germline-derived CDR1 and CDR2 are ENHRY and SYGVKD. The length of the CDR3 is 16 residues. The DNA for the CDR3 is TGTGCCATCAGTGAGAGAATAAGGGGGGGACCGAACGAGCAGTACTTC. Protein: CAISERIRGGPNEQYF.

The chain links TRBV30 to TRBJ2-2; D possibly corresponds to TRBD1 (6 bases). Between the trimmed V and J ends, which lost 2 bases and 8 bases, there was a span of 15 bases. This CDR3 has 14 residues. Per germline, CDR1 GTSNPN and CDR2 SVGIG (reference sequence). CDR3 coding DNA: TGTGCCTGGAGTCAACAGGGCGGATGGGGGGAGCTGTTTTTT. Amino acid sequence: CAWSQQGGWGELFF.

This clone occurred a few times. This chain joins TRBV6-1 and TRBJ2-7, with TRBD1 matching 8 bases. Germline V CDR1 and CDR2: MNHNS, SASEGT. The CDR3 sequence is 13 residues long. V trimming: 9 bases; J trimming: 6 bases; junction bases outside the gene matches: 10. As DNA, the CDR3 is TGTGCCAGTAACAGGGGGGCCCCCATCGAGCAGTACTTC. Translated: CASNRGAPIEQYF.

The chain couples TRBV11-2 to TRBJ1-1; D remains ambiguous. CDR1 and CDR2 from the germline V gene are SGHAT and FQNNGV. V gave up 0 bases and J gave up 13 bases, with 15 bases separating them. The CDR3 is 13 amino acids. CDR3 bases: TGTGCCAGCAGCTTAGATCCGGGGATCGTCGGTTTCTTT. It translates to CASSLDPGIVGFF.

This clone was seen once. Other DNA sequences in the sample encode the same CDR3. The rearrangement joins TRBV7-9 to TRBJ2-6; 7 bases align to TRBD1. Germline V gene lookup returns CDR1 SEHNR and CDR2 FQNEAQ (reference sequence). The CDR3 contains 18 residues. The ends lost 5 bases at V and 0 bases at J; junction bases unmatched: 10. DNA for the CDR3: TGTGCCAGCAGCACAGGACAGGCCACATACTCTGGGGCCAACGTCCTGACTTTC. It is translated as CASSTGQATYSGANVLTF.

This clone was counted between two and nine times. The J gene is TRBJ2-3, the V gene TRBV4-1; 9 bases are a match to TRBD2. With 1 base clipped from V and 3 bases from J, the junction kept 2 bases outside the gene matches. Germline values: CDR1 MGHRA, CDR2 YSYEKL. This CDR3 has 15 amino acids. CDR3 coding DNA: TGCGCCAGCAGCCAAGGAGCGGGAGGAACAGATACGCAGTATTTT. Its protein is CASSQGAGGTDTQYF.

The rearrangement links TRBV9 to TRBJ2-3; TRBD1 aligns across 7 bases. The CDR3 extends over 15 amino acids. Trimming took 3 bases from V and 4 from J; bases not matched to a gene: 8. Germline V gene lookup returns CDR1 SGDLS and CDR2 YYNGEE. The CDR3 loop is CASSGIRTGADTQYF. CDR3 nucleotide sequence: TGTGCCAGCAGCGGAATACGGACAGGCGCAGATACGCAGTATTTT.

V and J are TRBV30 and TRBJ2-7; D unresolved. V shed 0 bases and J shed 3 bases, with 9 bases lying between them. Looked up from germline, CDR1 is GTSNPN and CDR2 is SVGIG (reference sequence). This CDR3 has 13 residues. This CDR3 reads CAWSVQIGYEQYF. The CDR3 DNA sequence: TGTGCCTGGAGTGTACAGATCGGCTACGAGCAGTACTTC.

A few counts support this clone. The chain combines TRBV2 with TRBJ2-5; TRBD1 might be the D (6 bases). This CDR3 has 12 amino acids. V dropped 7 bases and J dropped 3 bases, with 9 bases sitting between them. The germline gives CDR1 SNHLY, CDR2 FYNNEI. CDR3 sequence (DNA): TGTGCCAGCACCGCAGGGGAAGAGACCCAGTACTTC. It specifies CASTAGEETQYF.

This clone was detected once. This chain uses TRBV7-9 with TRBJ2-1; TRBD2 is a possible D gene (5 bases). V lost 5 bases and J 5 bases, leaving 13 bases between the germline ends. The CDR3 covers 14 residues. The V gene's germline CDR1 is SEHNR and CDR2 FQNEAQ (reference sequence). CDR3 region: CASSPVGNHNEQFF. As DNA, the CDR3 is TGTGCCAGCAGCCCAGTCGGGAATCACAATGAGCAGTTCTTC.

The chain joins TRBV7-9 to TRBJ2-2; D is uncertain. The CDR3 extends over 14 amino acids. V was shortened by 1 base and J by 1 base, with 4 bases between the two germline ends. Germline V gene lookup returns CDR1 SEHNR and CDR2 FQNEAQ (reference sequence). CDR3 DNA: TGTGCCAGCAGCTTAGGCGGGAACACCGGGGAGCTGTTTTTT. Translation: CASSLGGNTGELFF. The full variable domain, with the rest looked up from reference TRBV7-9 and TRBJ2-2, is DTGVSQNPRHKITKRGQNVTFRCDPISEHNRLYWYRQTLGQGPEFLTYFQNEAQLEKSRLLSDRFSAERPKGSFSTLEIQRTEQGDSAMYLCASSLGGNTGELFFGEGSRLTVL.

The V and J genes are TRBV6-5 and TRBJ2-3, with a weak D call TRBD1 (6 bases). Germline-derived CDR1 and CDR2 are MNHEY and SVGAGI. Trimming pared 6 bases from V and 0 bases from J, leaving 13 bases between. This CDR3 spans 15 amino acids. The CDR3 reads CASSRDRPSTDTQYF. CDR3 sequence (DNA): TGTGCCAGCAGCCGCGACAGGCCTAGCACAGATACGCAGTATTTT.